This T cell receptor (beta chain) appears in the sequencing data of a study of blood T cell repertoires in COVID-19. The overall study: PBMCs, B-cell-depleted T cells, or T cells provided the cDNA or gDNA that made up the material.

Sequencing was performed with immunoSEQ multiplex PCR; in TCRdb, only in-frame clones are kept and a portion is missing. The table records 200,000 to 250,000 clones, less than 85% of them present only once. Germline V gene data show CDR1 as MNHNS and CDR2 as SASEGT. With 3 bases clipped from V and 4 bases from J, the junction kept 1 base outside the gene matches. The CDR3 runs to 14 residues. Sequences were obtained from peripheral blood. The chain has TRBV6-1 and TRBJ1-1, with 11 bases fitting TRBD1. The clonotype comes from a woman older than 75 with acute or convalescent COVID-19. In nucleotides, the CDR3 is TGTGCCAGCAGTGACGGGACAGGGGGCACTGAAGCTTTCTTT. The encoded protein is CASSDGTGGTEAFF.